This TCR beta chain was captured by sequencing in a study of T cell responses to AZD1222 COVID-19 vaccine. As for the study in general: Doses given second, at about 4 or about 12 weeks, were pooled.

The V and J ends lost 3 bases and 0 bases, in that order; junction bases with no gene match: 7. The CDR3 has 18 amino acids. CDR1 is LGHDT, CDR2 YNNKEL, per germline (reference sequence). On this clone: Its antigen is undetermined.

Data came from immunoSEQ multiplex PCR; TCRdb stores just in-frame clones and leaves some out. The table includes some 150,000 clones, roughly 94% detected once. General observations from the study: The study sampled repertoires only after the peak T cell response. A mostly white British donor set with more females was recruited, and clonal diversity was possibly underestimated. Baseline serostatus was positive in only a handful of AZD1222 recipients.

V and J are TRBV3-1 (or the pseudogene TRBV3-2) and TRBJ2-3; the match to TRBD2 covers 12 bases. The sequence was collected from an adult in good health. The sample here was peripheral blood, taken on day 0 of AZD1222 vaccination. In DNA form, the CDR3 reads TGTGCCAGCAGCCAGGCTAGCGGGGGGGCGGGGAGCACAGATACGCAGTATTTT. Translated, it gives CASSQASGGAGSTDTQYF.